Listed below are T cell receptor beta chains from one sample, sequenced in a study of T cells expressing NK-cell markers. TCRdb reworked the 5' RACE reads into one entry per CDR3 protein, no DNA. The sample yields 500,000 to 600,000 distinct CDR3 sequences, of which the top ten take up about 3.6%. The sequenced sample consisted of blood T cells: a sorted CD56 or NKG2C T cell subset, CD4+ or CD8+ T cells, or bulk PBMC T cells (not recorded which). These receptors were taken from a man younger than 35 in good health. The CDR3 runs from the conserved cysteine through the conserved F or W.

V gene: TRBV7-9
J gene: TRBJ2-7
CDR3 protein: CASSPPRGTTDEQYF

V gene: TRBV20-1
J gene: TRBJ2-1
CDR3 protein: CSAVISGIYNEQFF

V gene: TRBV7-6
J gene: TRBJ2-3
CDR3 protein: CASSPLASESTDTQYF

V gene: TRBV5-1
J gene: TRBJ1-2
CDR3 protein: CASSPRLGTSASQGYTF

V gene: TRBV5-1
J gene: TRBJ2-7
CDR3 protein: CASSWGQGSSYEQYF

V gene: TRBV4-2
J gene: TRBJ2-5
CDR3 protein: CASSQGGQPDQETQYF

V gene: TRBV7-9
J gene: TRBJ1-6
CDR3 protein: CASSLAPPDSPLHF

V gene: TRBV29-1
J gene: TRBJ2-1
CDR3 protein: CSVARSLSSNEQFF

V gene: TRBV4-3
J gene: TRBJ2-1
CDR3 protein: CASSKDRGQPYNEQFF

V gene: TRBV9
J gene: TRBJ2-1
CDR3 protein: CASSVGWTSGNEQFF

V gene: TRBV20-1
J gene: TRBJ2-5
CDR3 protein: CSASPRPQGRETQYF

V gene: TRBV24-1
J gene: TRBJ2-1
CDR3 protein: CATRGGLAGVHEQFF

V gene: TRBV15
J gene: TRBJ2-7
CDR3 protein: CATSRDTGTGSYEQYF

V gene: TRBV12-3/TRBV12-4
J gene: TRBJ2-6
CDR3 protein: CASSHLRGPSGANVLTF

V gene: TRBV12-3/TRBV12-4
J gene: TRBJ1-1
CDR3 protein: CASSLSQGMNTEAFF

V gene: TRBV5-1
J gene: TRBJ1-6
CDR3 protein: CASSFQQGAGSPLHF

V gene: TRBV25-1
J gene: TRBJ1-5
CDR3 protein: CASSGGPGYSNQPQHF

V gene: TRBV29-1
J gene: TRBJ1-1
CDR3 protein: CSGNRGENTEAFF

V gene: TRBV6-1
J gene: TRBJ2-2
CDR3 protein: CASIGTSGRGNTGELFF

V gene: TRBV6-2/TRBV6-3
J gene: TRBJ2-5
CDR3 protein: CASSSLRGSPSRTQYF

V gene: TRBV6-2/TRBV6-3
J gene: TRBJ2-7
CDR3 protein: CASSHGQERLYEQYF

V gene: TRBV20-1
J gene: TRBJ2-3
CDR3 protein: CSARDGAGDPDTQYF

V gene: TRBV15
J gene: TRBJ2-1
CDR3 protein: CATSVSSGRSDEQFF

V gene: TRBV11-2
J gene: TRBJ1-1
CDR3 protein: CASSPGQGRAFF

V gene: TRBV5-6
J gene: TRBJ1-5
CDR3 protein: CASSLVTEDQPQHF

V gene: TRBV7-8
J gene: TRBJ2-7
CDR3 protein: CASSQNPTSAPGEQYF

V gene: TRBV19
J gene: TRBJ2-2
CDR3 protein: CASRKDPATGELFF

V gene: TRBV5-1
J gene: TRBJ2-2
CDR3 protein: CASRLSTGGTGELFF

V gene: TRBV5-1
J gene: TRBJ2-1
CDR3 protein: CASSLVESASGSRDQFF

V gene: TRBV24-1
J gene: TRBJ2-5
CDR3 protein: CATSDLTWGSGETQYF

V gene: TRBV3-1
J gene: TRBJ2-7
CDR3 protein: CASSQEREQYF

V gene: TRBV20-1
J gene: TRBJ2-7
CDR3 protein: CSAELAAIYEQYF

V gene: TRBV6-2/TRBV6-3
J gene: TRBJ2-2
CDR3 protein: CASSPRTGDTGELFF

V gene: TRBV30
J gene: TRBJ2-1
CDR3 protein: CAWSGGIGSYNEQFF

V gene: TRBV29-1
J gene: TRBJ1-3
CDR3 protein: CSVEGRVSDTIYF

V gene: TRBV5-1
J gene: TRBJ2-1
CDR3 protein: CASRKAHGGSYNEQFF

V gene: TRBV12-3/TRBV12-4
J gene: TRBJ2-5
CDR3 protein: CASSTLGSSETQYF

V gene: TRBV12-3/TRBV12-4
J gene: TRBJ2-1
CDR3 protein: CASISGLADAQFF

V gene: TRBV5-1
J gene: TRBJ2-7
CDR3 protein: CASSLALGEWPYEQYF

V gene: TRBV12-3/TRBV12-4
J gene: TRBJ2-3
CDR3 protein: CASSSGSWGTDTQYF

V gene: TRBV6-2/TRBV6-3
J gene: TRBJ2-5
CDR3 protein: CASSYSPTATGGRTSLQETQYF

V gene: TRBV11-2
J gene: TRBJ2-1
CDR3 protein: CASSSPPLAGGHNEQFF

V gene: TRBV24-1
J gene: TRBJ2-1
CDR3 protein: CATSIEEGGWNEQFF

V gene: TRBV6-2/TRBV6-3
J gene: TRBJ2-5
CDR3 protein: CASRGGSRYQETQYF

V gene: TRBV21-1
J gene: TRBJ2-3
CDR3 protein: CASKYRQDASTDTQYF

V gene: TRBV4-3
J gene: TRBJ2-7
CDR3 protein: CASSQAGLAGGTLYEQYF

V gene: TRBV11-1
J gene: TRBJ2-7
CDR3 protein: CASSLAFGINEQYF

V gene: TRBV9
J gene: TRBJ2-2
CDR3 protein: CASKAGGPRGGELFF

V gene: TRBV6-5
J gene: TRBJ2-1
CDR3 protein: CASSYDGVAGSYNEQFF

V gene: TRBV12-3/TRBV12-4
J gene: TRBJ1-2
CDR3 protein: CASSFTNYGYTF

V gene: TRBV29-1
J gene: TRBJ1-5
CDR3 protein: CSVQAGNQPQHF